This entry concerns a single T cell receptor (beta chain). Its antigen is still unknown. The data originate from a study of blood T cells in healthy people across ages. The people who gave samples were healthy Caucasians from Russia, aged roughly 6 to 95. A J-beta primer mix and a sample-barcoded 5' primer were used in a second PCR of about 7 to 12 cycles. MiXCR, applied by TCRdb to the 5' RACE reads, yields one record per CDR3 protein. The repertoire holds about 650,000 distinct CDR3 sequences, approximately 30% seen once, with 15% to 17% in the top ten. Study outcomes and limitations: It was found that TCR beta diversity correlated strongly with the percentage of naive T cells. Conclusively comparing naive with antigen-experienced cells was impossible with unsorted PBMCs. Fewer expanded clones and more diversity marked long-lived versus aged donors.

The source material was blood. This TCR came from a woman of 80 years or more in good health.

The CDR3 loop reads CASSQRDPAQHF. In DNA form, the CDR3 reads TGTGCCAGCAGTCAACGGGACCCGGCCCAGCATTTT. The chain couples TRBV2 to TRBJ1-5; TRBD1 might be the D (5 bases). With 5 bases removed from V and 11 bases from J, the gap between germline ends came to 13 bases. The CDR3 loop spans 12 amino acids. CDR1 is SNHLY and CDR2 is FYNNEI in the germline V gene.